Detailed here is one TCR beta chain. The data belong to a study of blood T cell repertoires in COVID-19. Study overall: Both acute and convalescent COVID-19 samples were obtained from the United States, Italy and Spain. PBMCs, B-cell-depleted T cells, or T cells were the source of the cDNA or gDNA that made up the material.

The CDR3 spans 15 residues. CDR1 LNHDA and CDR2 SQIVND come from the germline V gene (reference sequence). The V gene end was trimmed by 5 bases and the J gene end by 3 bases; junction bases not matched to a gene: 6. In the authors' workflow: It was from reference gene primer amplification that nucleated cell counts were estimated. Profiled with immunoSEQ multiplex PCR; TCRdb holds only in-frame clones, not every one. V, J and clone size derive from that table, while D and trimming were established from the DNA sequence. In the table there are about 120,000 clones, approximately 86% of which are singletons.

Sequenced: peripheral blood. The sequence was collected from a woman between 50 and 59 years old with active or convalescent COVID-19. The chain recombines TRBV19 with TRBJ1-4; 7 nucleotides match TRBD1. The CDR3 here is CASSASGTANEKLFF. The CDR3 coding sequence is TGTGCCAGTAGTGCTTCCGGGACAGCTAATGAAAAACTGTTTTTT.